This passage covers 31 T cell receptor beta chains from one sample sequenced in a study of blood T cell repertoires in COVID-19. Some clones are missing from TCRdb's copy, which holds only in-frame ones; the method was immunoSEQ multiplex PCR. The profile shows a few hundred thousand clones, 92% of them singletons. The sequencing sample was made of PBMCs or T cells enriched from blood (not recorded which). Every receptor here comes from a woman aged 30 to 39 who had recovered from COVID-19.

The rearrangement joins TRBV3-1 (or the pseudogene TRBV3-2) to TRBJ2-5, with D possibly matching TRBD1 (5 bases). The length of the CDR3 is 15 residues. Deletions cut 2 bases from V and 3 bases from J, with 13 bases between. Germline V gene sequence: CDR1 LGHDT, CDR2 YNNKEL (reference sequence). The CDR3 is CASSQWGLAEETQYF. The CDR3, as DNA: TGTGCCAGCAGCCAATGGGGCCTGGCCGAAGAGACCCAGTACTTC.

The CDR3: CASSSRGLRTEAFF. In DNA form, the CDR3 reads TGTGCCAGCAGTTCCAGGGGGCTCCGAACTGAAGCTTTCTTT. The genes are TRBV6-2 or TRBV6-3 and TRBJ1-1; 8 nucleotides line up with TRBD1. CDR1 is MNHEY, CDR2 SVGEGT, per germline. Losses at the gene ends were 4 bases for V and 5 bases for J; bases not matched to a gene: 6. The CDR3 extends over 14 amino acids.

The chain's CDR3 is CATSLGQGAGNTIYF. As DNA, the CDR3 is TGTGCCACCAGCTTGGGACAGGGGGCCGGAAACACCATATATTTT. The genes are TRBV15 and TRBJ1-3, with TRBD1 matching over 12 bases. The CDR3 is 15 amino acids. V dropped 5 bases and J dropped 4; count of bases not matched to a gene: 3. CDR1 LNHNV and CDR2 YYDKDF come from the germline V gene (reference sequence).

The chain links TRBV27 to TRBJ2-7, with 7 bases fitting TRBD1. CDR3 length equals 15 residues. Germline values: CDR1 MNHEY, CDR2 SMNVEV (reference sequence). Trimming cost V 5 bases and J 3 bases; bases outside gene matches: 10. DNA of the CDR3: TGTGCCAGCAGTCGTTCTAGGCAGGGGGACTACGAGCAGTACTTC. It codes for CASSRSRQGDYEQYF.

V and J are TRBV9 and TRBJ2-5; tentatively, D is TRBD2 (6 bases). The CDR3 spans 15 residues. Germline V lookup: CDR1 SGDLS, CDR2 YYNGEE. Trimming took 2 bases from V and 7 from J, leaving 18 bases between them. The CDR3 loop is CASSVGGGTWGTQYF. The DNA of the CDR3 is TGTGCCAGCAGCGTTGGTGGGGGGACCTGGGGGACCCAGTACTTC.

The chain employs TRBV7-2 and TRBJ2-2; TRBD2 aligns across 8 bases. Looked up from germline, CDR1 is SGHTA and CDR2 is FQGNSA. CDR3 length equals 15 residues. V shed 7 bases, J shed 9 bases, and the junction held 13 bases outside the gene matches. CDR3 sequence reads: CASTPGGAGDRELFF. The CDR3, as DNA: TGTGCCAGCACCCCCGGGGGGGCGGGGGACAGGGAGCTGTTTTTT.

In its sample, this clone was seen once. Since no conserved phenylalanine or tryptophan closes the CDR3, a read error is the likely cause. The DNA is left out, because the CDR3 cannot be placed on it with certainty; the CDR3 is given as TCRdb lists it. The chain is built from TRBV25-1 and TRBJ2-7; the D call of TRBD1 is as the table states it, not checked on the DNA. Germline-derived CDR1 and CDR2 are MGHDK and SYGVNS. The CDR3 adds up to 9 amino acids, both ends counted. The CDR3 loop is CASRLDRGR.

V is TRBV6-2 or TRBV6-3 and J is TRBJ1-5, with a possible D match to TRBD1 (5 bases). Germline lookup yields CDR1 MNHEY and CDR2 SVGEGT. V dropped 0 bases and J dropped 3 bases, with 15 bases sitting between them. The CDR3 has 17 amino acids. In nucleotides, the CDR3 is TGTGCCAGCAGTTACTCGAGGCAGTCAGGGCCCAATCAGCCCCAGCATTTT. It specifies CASSYSRQSGPNQPQHF.

The chain couples TRBV7-3 to TRBJ2-1, with TRBD1 identical over 7 bases. The CDR3 consists of 13 residues. CDR1 and CDR2 from the germline V gene are SGHTA and FQGTGA. Unmatched junction bases numbered 5, after V lost 4 bases and J lost 8 bases. The CDR3 region has the DNA TGTGCCAGCAGCTCGACAGGGTTCTATGAGCAGTTCTTC. This encodes CASSSTGFYEQFF.

The chain combines TRBV7-2 with TRBJ2-1; the match to TRBD1 covers 8 bases. The CDR3 is made up of 15 amino acids. Unmatched junction bases numbered 11, after V lost 4 bases and J lost 9 bases. Germline V gene sequence: CDR1 SGHTA, CDR2 FQGNSA. In DNA, the CDR3 is TGTGCCAGCAGCTCTGGACAGGGTGGAATCTTTGAGCAGTTCTTC. It encodes CASSSGQGGIFEQFF.

In nucleotides, the CDR3 is TGTGCCAGCAGCTTAGGGGCGCGCTCAGGGGATACGCAGTATTTT. It yields the protein CASSLGARSGDTQYF. The rearrangement links TRBV7-3 to TRBJ2-3, with a tentative D call TRBD1 (5 bases). This CDR3 contains 15 residues. Per germline, CDR1 SGHTA and CDR2 FQGTGA. V was shortened by 2 bases and J by 6 bases, with 15 bases between the two germline ends.

This rearrangement joins TRBV6-2 or TRBV6-3 to TRBJ1-1; 9 bases map to TRBD1. Germline CDR1 is MNHEY and CDR2 is SVGEGT. The CDR3 is 13 amino acids. Losses at the gene ends were 5 bases for V and 5 bases for J; bases not matched to a gene: 3. The CDR3 DNA follows: TGTGCCAGCAGTCGGACAGGGGTTACTGAAGCTTTCTTT. Protein sequence: CASSRTGVTEAFF.

The chain couples TRBV5-1 to TRBJ1-2; D might be TRBD1 (6 bases). There are 14 residues in the CDR3. Between the trimmed V and J ends, which lost 2 bases and 7 bases, there was a span of 15 bases. CDR1 SGHRS and CDR2 YFSETQ come from the germline V gene. CDR3 DNA sequence: TGCGCCAGCAGCTTCCGGGACAACGGTGTTGGCTACACCTTC. It codes for CASSFRDNGVGYTF.

This sequence joins TRBV18 and TRBJ1-1; 7 bases agree with TRBD1. The CDR3 consists of 15 residues. Per the germline V gene, CDR1 is KGHSH and CDR2 is LQKENI. The V gene end was trimmed by 1 base and the J gene end by 5 bases; junction bases not matched to a gene: 7. The CDR3 is CASSPQGAWGTEAFF. The DNA of the CDR3 is TGTGCCAGCTCACCACAGGGGGCTTGGGGGACTGAAGCTTTCTTT.

This clone was observed a single time. J is TRBJ1-1 and V is TRBV28; perhaps TRBD1 as D (6 bases). Germline V gene data show CDR1 as MDHEN and CDR2 as SYDVKM. CDR3 size: 15 residues. Trimming left V 7 bases short and J 1 base short, with 16 bases between. Written as DNA, the CDR3 is TGTGCCAGCACCCTCGGTAACAGGGCGAACACTGAAGCTTTCTTT. This translates into CASTLGNRANTEAFF.

The CDR3 loop is CASSARQGLNTEAFF. In DNA, the CDR3 is TGTGCCAGCAGCGCCAGACAGGGATTGAACACTGAAGCTTTCTTT. The chain combines TRBV9 with TRBJ1-1, with 7 bases that match TRBD1. CDR1 is SGDLS, CDR2 YYNGEE, per germline. CDR3 length: 15 residues. V was pared by 3 bases and J by 0 bases, with 5 bases of the junction left unmatched. Together with reference TRBV9 and TRBJ1-1, the CDR3 gives the full variable domain: DSGVTQTPKHLITATGQRVTLRCSPRSGDLSVYWYQQSLDQGLQFLIQYYNGEERAKGNILERFSAQQFPDLHSELNLSSLELGDSALYFCASSARQGLNTEAFFGQGTRLTVV.

The gene calls are TRBV19 and TRBJ1-5, with TRBD1 matching over 8 bases. The V and J ends lost 2 bases and 8 bases, in that order; junction bases with no gene match: 8. This CDR3 region has 15 residues. The germline gives CDR1 LNHDA, CDR2 SQIVND (reference sequence). The CDR3 reads CASSIRRDRTEPQHF. For the CDR3, the DNA is TGTGCCAGTAGTATAAGACGGGACAGGACGGAGCCCCAGCATTTT.

The J gene is TRBJ1-4, the V gene TRBV6-6; no definite D call. There are 13 residues in the CDR3. Deletions cut 2 bases from V and 8 bases from J, with 9 bases between. Germline CDR1 MNHNY, CDR2 SVGAGI (reference sequence). The CDR3 loop is CASSYVPEEKLFF. CDR3 nucleotides: TGTGCCAGCAGTTACGTTCCGGAGGAAAAACTGTTTTTT.

In nucleotides, the CDR3 is TGTGCCAGCAGTACCTCTAGCGGGGGGATCAACGAGCAGTACTTC. This encodes CASSTSSGGINEQYF. This chain links TRBV27 with TRBJ2-7; 11 bases are a match to TRBD2. Germline CDR1 is MNHEY and CDR2 is SMNVEV (reference sequence). The ends lost 5 bases at V and 5 bases at J; junction bases unmatched: 8. This CDR3 spans 15 amino acids.

The chain is built from TRBV13 and TRBJ2-7, with TRBD2 matching over 10 bases. The germline V gene encodes CDR1 PRHDT and CDR2 FYEKMQ (reference sequence). This CDR3 region has 17 residues. V lost 5 bases to trimming and J lost 3 bases; unmatched junction nucleotides: 13. The CDR3 DNA reads TGTGCCAGCAGCCCCGAGACTTCAACTAGCGGGAACTACGAGCAGTACTTC. It encodes CASSPETSTSGNYEQYF.

The chain uses TRBV5-3 and TRBJ1-4; tentative D call: TRBD1 (6 bases). TRBV5-3 carries the ORF label, with uncertain function. V lost 4 bases and J 5 bases, leaving 15 bases between the germline ends. This CDR3 spans 15 amino acids. The CDR3 region is CARSRGDRLNEKLFF. CDR3 DNA: TGTGCCAGAAGCCGTGGCGACAGGTTAAATGAAAAACTGTTTTTT.

The chain joins TRBV6-5 to TRBJ1-1; D unclear. CDR1 is MNHEY, CDR2 SVGAGI, per germline. The length of the CDR3 is 14 residues. V lost 2 bases and J 1 base, leaving 8 bases between the germline ends. The CDR3 DNA is TGTGCCAGCAGTTACACTGTTGGGAACACTGAAGCTTTCTTT. It encodes CASSYTVGNTEAFF.

The chain has TRBV5-6 and TRBJ2-3; 9 nucleotides line up with TRBD2. The germline V gene encodes CDR1 SGHDT and CDR2 YYEEEE. The CDR3 covers 16 residues. Trimming removed 0 bases from V and 5 bases from J; junction bases left unmatched: 7. The CDR3 nucleotides read TGTGCCAGCAGCTTGGCCAGCGGGGGGACGATAGATACGCAGTATTTT. Protein: CASSLASGGTIDTQYF. The full variable domain, with the rest looked up from reference TRBV5-6 and TRBJ2-3, is DAGVTQSPTHLIKTRGQQVTLRCSPKSGHDTVSWYQQALGQGPQFIFQYYEEEERQRGNFPDRFSGHQFPNYSSELNVNALLLGDSALYLCASSLASGGTIDTQYFGPGTRLTVL.

This clone was observed a single time. The chain has TRBV11-2 and TRBJ1-2; unclear D gene. V was cut by 6 bases and J by 0 bases, with 8 bases left in between. This CDR3 is 13 amino acids long. Germline V gene lookup returns CDR1 SGHAT and CDR2 FQNNGV. CDR3 coding DNA: TGTGCCAGCAGGGCGGTGACTAACTATGGCTACACCTTC. It encodes CASRAVTNYGYTF.

This clone is a singleton in its sample. CDR3 DNA sequence: TGCGCCAGCAGCCAAGGACAGGGGTCTTCACCCCTCCACTTT. It encodes CASSQGQGSSPLHF. V gene TRBV4-3 combines with J gene TRBJ1-6, with 8 nucleotides matching TRBD1. Germline assignment: CDR1 LGHNA and CDR2 YSLEER. Unmatched junction bases numbered 2, after V lost 1 base and J lost 9 bases. CDR3 length equals 14 residues.

This chain links TRBV5-1 with TRBJ2-3, with 10 bases identical to TRBD2. The germline V gene has CDR1 SGHRS and CDR2 YFSETQ. Trimming at V came to 4 bases and at J to 5 bases, leaving 10 bases not matched to a gene. The CDR3 has 16 residues. The CDR3 DNA sequence: TGCGCCAGCAGCGATAGAGCGGGAGGGGTGGGAGATACGCAGTATTTT. Protein: CASSDRAGGVGDTQYF.

Note on this clone: Germline and junction disagree at one end, which may indicate a read error. The V call is TRBV19, the J call TRBJ1-5; maybe TRBD1 (5 bases). The CDR3 loop spans 17 amino acids. Germline V gene lookup returns CDR1 LNHDA and CDR2 SQIVND (reference sequence). CDR3 loop: CARSTNRDLQVGQPQHF. CDR3 DNA sequence: TGTGCCAGAAGTACTAATAGGGACTTACAGGTAGGACAGCCCCAGCATTTT.

V is TRBV7-2 and J is TRBJ2-5; 10 positions match TRBD1. The V segment lost 5 bases and the J segment 5 bases; nucleotides outside the gene matches: 2. The CDR3 is made up of 13 amino acids. Germline V gene sequence: CDR1 SGHTA, CDR2 FQGNSA. DNA of the CDR3: TGTGCCAGCAGCGACAGGGGGCCTGAGACCCAGTACTTC. This encodes CASSDRGPETQYF.

The rearrangement links TRBV27 to TRBJ2-7; maybe TRBD2 (6 bases). The V gene lost 6 bases and the J gene lost 2 bases, with 11 bases spanning the gap. Per the germline V gene, CDR1 is MNHEY and CDR2 is SMNVEV (reference sequence). CDR3 length: 13 amino acids. This chain's CDR3 is CASRLTSAYEQYF. The DNA for the CDR3 is TGTGCCAGCAGGCTGACTAGTGCCTACGAGCAGTACTTC.

This clone has only one observation. This chain connects TRBV5-4 to TRBJ1-2; the D gene is possibly TRBD1 (5 bases). CDR1 is SGHNT and CDR2 is YYREEE in the germline V gene (reference sequence). This CDR3 comprises 14 residues. V lost 2 bases and J lost 2, with 10 bases in between. The CDR3 reads CASSFAGLNYGYTF. The CDR3 DNA is TGTGCCAGCAGCTTTGCAGGGCTAAACTATGGCTACACCTTC.

The chain employs TRBV3-1 (or the pseudogene TRBV3-2) and TRBJ2-5, with TRBD2 identical over 13 bases. Trimming at V came to 5 bases and at J to 0 bases, leaving 6 bases not matched to a gene. Germline V gene data show CDR1 as LGHDT and CDR2 as YNNKEL (reference sequence). The CDR3 is made up of 17 amino acids. CDR3 residues: CASSLRTSGRHQETQYF. The CDR3 region has the DNA TGTGCCAGCAGCTTACGGACTAGCGGGAGACACCAAGAGACCCAGTACTTC.